This is a list of T cell receptor beta chains from one sample in a study of cytomegalovirus exposure and HLA in healthy donors. Profiling relied on immunoSEQ multiplex PCR, and the TCRdb table lists in-frame clones only, not all of them. The sample shows 100,000 or so clones, approximately 80% of them seen only once. Sequenced material: PBMCs. These TCRs come from a man aged 35 to 55 in good health and CMV-seropositive. Both conserved end residues are part of each CDR3. D genes are given only for firm matches. The size of a clone is reported for some rows only, either as once, few or many, or as a class for expanded clones.

.,.,TRBV5-4,TRBJ2-7,TGTGCCAGCAGCTTGGCCGGGTTCGAGCAGTACTTC,CASSLAGFEQYF
.,.,TRBV27,TRBJ1-1,TGTGCCAGCAGCAACTATATACGGACTGAAGCTTTCTTT,CASSNYIRTEAFF
.,.,TRBV5-4,TRBJ2-1,TGTGCCAGCAGCCCCGACTGGAGCTCCTACAATGAGCAGTTCTTC,CASSPDWSSYNEQFF
few,.,TRBV20-1,TRBJ2-7,TGCAGTGCTGAGGAGAGGTACTTC,CSAEERYF
.,TRBD1,TRBV27,TRBJ2-7,TGTGCCAGCAGTTTGACAGGGCCCCCGGGCGAGCAGTACTTC,CASSLTGPPGEQYF
few,.,TRBV6-1,TRBJ2-5,TGTGCCACCGGGAGAGGGAGCCAAGAGACCCAGTACTTC,CATGRGSQETQYF
once,TRBD1,TRBV25-1,TRBJ2-3,TGTGCCAGCAGTGCCCCCCGGGACAGGGAGCTATCGGATACGCAGTATTTT,CASSAPRDRELSDTQYF
.,TRBD1,TRBV6-5,TRBJ1-1,TGTGCCAGCAGATCACAGGGGGCGATGAACACTGAAGCTTTCTTT,CASRSQGAMNTEAFF
few,TRBD1,TRBV7-9,TRBJ2-5,TGTGCCAGCAGCTTAGGGGGGACAGCGAAAGAGACCCAGTACTTC,CASSLGGTAKETQYF
.,.,TRBV9,TRBJ2-6,TGTGCCAGCAGCCCGCGTCTGTCTGGGGCCAACGTCCTGACTTTC,CASSPRLSGANVLTF
few,.,TRBV6-4,TRBJ1-5,TGTGCCAGCAGTGAGCGTAGCAATCAGCCCCAGCATTTT,CASSERSNQPQHF
once,TRBD2,TRBV9,TRBJ2-7,TGTGCCAGCAATCGGGGGGGAACCTACGAGCAGTACTTC,CASNRGGTYEQYF
.,.,TRBV7-6,TRBJ1-3,TGTGCCAGCAGCTTAAATGGGGGGGCCCATAACTCTGGAAACACCATATATTTT,CASSLNGGAHNSGNTIYF
.,TRBD1,TRBV27,TRBJ2-7,TGTGCCAGCGGTTTATTTGGGACAGGCAAGGAGCAGTACTTC,CASGLFGTGKEQYF
.,.,TRBV15,TRBJ2-6,TGTGCCACCAGCAAAGGCGGCGCTGGGGCCAACGTCCTGACTTTC,CATSKGGAGANVLTF
few,.,TRBV19,TRBJ1-5,TGTGCCAGTAACTCCCTGGAGGATCAGCCCCAGCATTTT,CASNSLEDQPQHF
few,TRBD1,TRBV25-1,TRBJ2-5,TGTGCCAGCAGTGCCCAGGGGGCCGGGGAGACCCAGTACTTC,CASSAQGAGETQYF